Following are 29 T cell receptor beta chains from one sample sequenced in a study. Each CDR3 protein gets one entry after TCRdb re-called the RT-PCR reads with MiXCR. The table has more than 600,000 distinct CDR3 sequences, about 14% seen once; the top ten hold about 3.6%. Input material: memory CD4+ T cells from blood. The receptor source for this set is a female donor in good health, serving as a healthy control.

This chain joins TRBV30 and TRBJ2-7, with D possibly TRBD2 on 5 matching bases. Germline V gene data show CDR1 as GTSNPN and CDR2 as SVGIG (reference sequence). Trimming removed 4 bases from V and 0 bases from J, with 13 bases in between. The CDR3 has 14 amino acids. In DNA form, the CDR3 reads TGTGCCTGGAAACTGGACTTCAGCTCCTACGAGCAGTACTTC. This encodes CAWKLDFSSYEQYF.

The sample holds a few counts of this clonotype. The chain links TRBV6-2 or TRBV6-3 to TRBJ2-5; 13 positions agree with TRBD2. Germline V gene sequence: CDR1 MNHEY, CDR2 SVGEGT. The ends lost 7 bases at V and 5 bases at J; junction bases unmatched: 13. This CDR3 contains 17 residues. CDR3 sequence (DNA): TGTGCCAGCACCCATAGGGGCGGACTAGCGGGAGCTGAGACCCAGTACTTC. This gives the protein CASTHRGGLAGAETQYF.

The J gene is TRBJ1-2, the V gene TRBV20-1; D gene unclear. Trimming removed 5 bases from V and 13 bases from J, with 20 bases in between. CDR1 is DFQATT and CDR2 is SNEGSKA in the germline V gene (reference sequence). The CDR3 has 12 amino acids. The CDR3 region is CSAELWGDGRTF. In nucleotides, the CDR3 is TGCAGTGCTGAGCTTTGGGGAGATGGACGCACCTTC.

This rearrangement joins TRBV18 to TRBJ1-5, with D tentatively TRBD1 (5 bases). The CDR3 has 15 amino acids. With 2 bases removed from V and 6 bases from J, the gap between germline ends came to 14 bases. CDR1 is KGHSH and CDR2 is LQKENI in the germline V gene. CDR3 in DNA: TGTGCCAGCTCACCAACCCAGGGTCAGGGTCAGCCCCAGCATTTT. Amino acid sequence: CASSPTQGQGQPQHF.

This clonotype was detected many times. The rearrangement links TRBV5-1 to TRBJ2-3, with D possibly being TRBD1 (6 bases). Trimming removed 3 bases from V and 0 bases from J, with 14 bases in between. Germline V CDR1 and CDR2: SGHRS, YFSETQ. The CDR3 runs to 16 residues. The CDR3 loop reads CASSSRAGQSTDTQYF. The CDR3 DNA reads TGCGCCAGCAGCTCGAGGGCCGGACAGAGCACAGATACGCAGTATTTT.

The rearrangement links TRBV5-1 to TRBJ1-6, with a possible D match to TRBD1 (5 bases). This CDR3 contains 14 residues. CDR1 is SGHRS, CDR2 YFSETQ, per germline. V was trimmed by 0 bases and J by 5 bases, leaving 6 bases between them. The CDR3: CASSLAGNNSPLHF. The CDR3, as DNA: TGCGCCAGCAGCTTGGCAGGGAATAATTCACCCCTCCACTTT.

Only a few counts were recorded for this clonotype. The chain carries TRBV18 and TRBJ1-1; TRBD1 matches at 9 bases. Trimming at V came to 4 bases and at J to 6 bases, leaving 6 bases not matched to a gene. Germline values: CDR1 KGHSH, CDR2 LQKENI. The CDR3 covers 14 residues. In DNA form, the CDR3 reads TGTGCCAGCTCACGGCGGGGACAGGGACCTGAAGCTTTCTTT. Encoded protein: CASSRRGQGPEAFF.

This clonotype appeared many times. The CDR3 sequence is CASSDNYGYTF. In nucleotides, the CDR3 is TGTGCCAGCAGTGACAACTATGGCTACACCTTC. The rearrangement joins TRBV12-3 or TRBV12-4 to TRBJ1-2; D remains ambiguous. Trimming removed 5 bases from V and 2 bases from J, with 3 bases in between. The CDR3 has 11 amino acids.

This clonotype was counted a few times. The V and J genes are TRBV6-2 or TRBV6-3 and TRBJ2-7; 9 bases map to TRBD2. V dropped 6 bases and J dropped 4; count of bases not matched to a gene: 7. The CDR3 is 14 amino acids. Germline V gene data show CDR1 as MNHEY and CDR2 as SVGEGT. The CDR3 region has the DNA TGTGCCAGCAGCTTTAGCGGGAGCTGGTACGAGCAGTACTTC. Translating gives CASSFSGSWYEQYF.

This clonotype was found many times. The CDR3 nucleotides are TGTGCCAGCAGCCGGACAGGGACCGGGGAGCTGTTTTTT. The encoded protein is CASSRTGTGELFF. The rearrangement joins TRBV12-3 or TRBV12-4 to TRBJ2-2; 8 bases fit TRBD1. This CDR3 contains 13 residues. J lost 5 bases, V lost 6 bases, and 2 bases had no gene match.

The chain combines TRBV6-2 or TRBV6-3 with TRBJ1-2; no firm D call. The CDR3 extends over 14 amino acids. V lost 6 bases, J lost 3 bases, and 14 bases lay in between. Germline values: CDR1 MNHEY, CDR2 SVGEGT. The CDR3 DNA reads TGTGCCAGCAGGGATATGGATGCCTACTATGGCTACACCTTC. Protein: CASRDMDAYYGYTF.

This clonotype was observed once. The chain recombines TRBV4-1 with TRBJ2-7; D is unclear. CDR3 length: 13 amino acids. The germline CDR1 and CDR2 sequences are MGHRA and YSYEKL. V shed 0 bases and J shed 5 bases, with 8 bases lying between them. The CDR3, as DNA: TGCGCCAGCAGCCAAGAAGGAAGCCACGAGCAGTACTTC. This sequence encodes CASSQEGSHEQYF.

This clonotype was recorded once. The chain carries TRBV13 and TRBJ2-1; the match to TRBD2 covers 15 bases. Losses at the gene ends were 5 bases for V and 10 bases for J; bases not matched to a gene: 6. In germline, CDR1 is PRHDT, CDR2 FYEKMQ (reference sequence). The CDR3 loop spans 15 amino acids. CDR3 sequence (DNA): TGTGCCAGCAGCCCCGGGACTAGCGGGGGGCGCGAGCAGTTCTTC. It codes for CASSPGTSGGREQFF.

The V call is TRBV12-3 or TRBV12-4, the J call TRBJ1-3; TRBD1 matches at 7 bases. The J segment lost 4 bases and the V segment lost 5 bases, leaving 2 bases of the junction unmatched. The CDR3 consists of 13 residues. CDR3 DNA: TGTGCCAGCAGTACGGACAGGGGAAACACCATATATTTT. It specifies CASSTDRGNTIYF.

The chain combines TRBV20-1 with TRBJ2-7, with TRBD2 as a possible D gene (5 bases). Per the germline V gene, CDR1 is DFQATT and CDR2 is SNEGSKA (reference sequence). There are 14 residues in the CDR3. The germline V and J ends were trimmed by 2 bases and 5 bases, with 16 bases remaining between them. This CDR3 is CSARRGSARDEQYF. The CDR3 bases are TGCAGTGCTAGAAGAGGGAGCGCCCGGGACGAGCAGTACTTC.

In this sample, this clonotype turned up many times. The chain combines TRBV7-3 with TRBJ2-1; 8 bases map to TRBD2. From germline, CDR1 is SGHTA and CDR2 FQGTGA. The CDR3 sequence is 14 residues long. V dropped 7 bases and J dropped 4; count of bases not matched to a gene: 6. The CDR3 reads CASTPGGRYNEQFF. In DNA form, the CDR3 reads TGTGCCAGCACCCCGGGCGGGAGGTACAATGAGCAGTTCTTC. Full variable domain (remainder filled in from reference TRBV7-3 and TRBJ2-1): GAGVSQTPSNKVTEKGKYVELRCDPISGHTALYWYRQSLGQGPEFLIYFQGTGAADDSGLPNDRFFAVRPEGSVSTLKIQRTERGDSAVYLCASTPGGRYNEQFFGPGTRLTVL.

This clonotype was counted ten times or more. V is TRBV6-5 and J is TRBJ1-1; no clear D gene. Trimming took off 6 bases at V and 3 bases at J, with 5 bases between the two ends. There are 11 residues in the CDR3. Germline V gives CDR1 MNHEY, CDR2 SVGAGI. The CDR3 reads CASRTYTEAFF. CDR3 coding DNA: TGTGCCAGCAGGACGTACACTGAAGCTTTCTTT.

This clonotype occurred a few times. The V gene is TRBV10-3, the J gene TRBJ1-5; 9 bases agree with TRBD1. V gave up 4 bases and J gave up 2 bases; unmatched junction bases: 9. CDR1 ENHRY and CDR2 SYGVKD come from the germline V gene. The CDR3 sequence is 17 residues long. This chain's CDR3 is CAISGTGESGGNQPQHF. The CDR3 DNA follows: TGTGCCATCAGTGGGACAGGGGAGAGTGGCGGCAATCAGCCCCAGCATTTT.

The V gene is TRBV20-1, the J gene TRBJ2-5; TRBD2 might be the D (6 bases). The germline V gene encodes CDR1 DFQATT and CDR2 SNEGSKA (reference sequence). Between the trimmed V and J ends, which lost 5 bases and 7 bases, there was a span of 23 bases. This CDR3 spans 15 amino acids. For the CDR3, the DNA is TGCAGTGCTCCCCTTCGCGGCACAGCGGGTGGGACCCAGTACTTC. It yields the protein CSAPLRGTAGGTQYF.

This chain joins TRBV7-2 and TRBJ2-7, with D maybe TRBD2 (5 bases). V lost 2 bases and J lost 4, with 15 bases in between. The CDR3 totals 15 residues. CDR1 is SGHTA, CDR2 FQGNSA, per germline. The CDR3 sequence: CASSLSARVQYEQYF. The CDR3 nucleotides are TGTGCCAGCAGCTTATCGGCGCGGGTTCAATACGAGCAGTACTTC.

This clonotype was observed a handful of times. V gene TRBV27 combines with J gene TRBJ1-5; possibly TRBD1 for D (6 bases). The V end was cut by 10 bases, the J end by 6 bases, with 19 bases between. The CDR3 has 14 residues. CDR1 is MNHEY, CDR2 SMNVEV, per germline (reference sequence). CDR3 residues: CATPGEGGGQPQHF. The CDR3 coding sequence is TGTGCCACCCCTGGTGAAGGGGGTGGTCAGCCCCAGCATTTT.

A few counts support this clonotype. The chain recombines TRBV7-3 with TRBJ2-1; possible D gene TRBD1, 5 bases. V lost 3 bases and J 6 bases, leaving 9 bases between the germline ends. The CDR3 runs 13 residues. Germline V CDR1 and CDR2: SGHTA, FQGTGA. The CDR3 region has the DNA TGTGCCAGCAGCTTTCAGGGTCCCAATGAGCAGTTCTTC. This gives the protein CASSFQGPNEQFF.

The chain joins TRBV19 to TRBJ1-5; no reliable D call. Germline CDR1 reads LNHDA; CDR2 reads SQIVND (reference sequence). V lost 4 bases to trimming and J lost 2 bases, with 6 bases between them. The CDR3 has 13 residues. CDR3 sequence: CASSKERNQPQHF. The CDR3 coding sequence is TGTGCCAGTAGTAAGGAACGCAATCAGCCCCAGCATTTT.

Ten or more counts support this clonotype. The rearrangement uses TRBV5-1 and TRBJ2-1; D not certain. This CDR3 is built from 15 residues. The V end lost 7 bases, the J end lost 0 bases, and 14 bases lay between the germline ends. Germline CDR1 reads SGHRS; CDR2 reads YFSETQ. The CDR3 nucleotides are TGCGCCAGCGCCCCCGGGTTCAGCTCCTACAATGAGCAGTTCTTC. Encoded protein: CASAPGFSSYNEQFF.

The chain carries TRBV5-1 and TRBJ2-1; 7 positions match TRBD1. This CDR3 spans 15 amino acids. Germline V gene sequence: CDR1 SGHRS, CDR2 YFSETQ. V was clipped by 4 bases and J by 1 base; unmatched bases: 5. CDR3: CASSRQGQSYNEQFF. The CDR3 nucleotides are TGCGCCAGCAGCCGACAGGGCCAATCCTACAATGAGCAGTTCTTC.

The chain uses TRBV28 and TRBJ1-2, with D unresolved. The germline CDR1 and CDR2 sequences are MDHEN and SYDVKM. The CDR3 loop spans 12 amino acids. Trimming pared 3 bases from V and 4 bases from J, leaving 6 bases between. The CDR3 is CASSLPPYGYTF. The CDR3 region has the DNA TGTGCCAGCAGTTTGCCCCCCTATGGCTACACCTTC.

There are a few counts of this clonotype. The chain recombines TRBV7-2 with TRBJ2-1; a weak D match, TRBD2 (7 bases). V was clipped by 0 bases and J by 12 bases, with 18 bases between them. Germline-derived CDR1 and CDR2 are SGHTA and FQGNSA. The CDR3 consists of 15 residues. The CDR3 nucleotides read TGTGCCAGCAGCTTAGCGCACGGCGGGGGCATCCGGCAGTTCTTC. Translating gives CASSLAHGGGIRQFF.

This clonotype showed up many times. DNA of the CDR3: TGTGCCAGCAGTTACGCGCGGGTCGGGGAGACCCAGTACTTC. It is translated as CASSYARVGETQYF. The chain recombines TRBV6-5 with TRBJ2-5; possible D gene TRBD2, 5 bases. Trimming cost V 2 bases and J 5 bases, with 12 bases left between them. CDR3 length: 14 residues. CDR1 and CDR2 (germline): MNHEY, SVGAGI.

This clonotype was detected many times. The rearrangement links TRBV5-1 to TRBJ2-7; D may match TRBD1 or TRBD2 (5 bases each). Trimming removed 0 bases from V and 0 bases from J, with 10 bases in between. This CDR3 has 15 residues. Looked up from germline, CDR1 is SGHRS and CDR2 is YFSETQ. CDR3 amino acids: CASSLVPGTSYEQYF. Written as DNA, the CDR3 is TGCGCCAGCAGCTTGGTCCCAGGGACCTCCTACGAGCAGTACTTC.